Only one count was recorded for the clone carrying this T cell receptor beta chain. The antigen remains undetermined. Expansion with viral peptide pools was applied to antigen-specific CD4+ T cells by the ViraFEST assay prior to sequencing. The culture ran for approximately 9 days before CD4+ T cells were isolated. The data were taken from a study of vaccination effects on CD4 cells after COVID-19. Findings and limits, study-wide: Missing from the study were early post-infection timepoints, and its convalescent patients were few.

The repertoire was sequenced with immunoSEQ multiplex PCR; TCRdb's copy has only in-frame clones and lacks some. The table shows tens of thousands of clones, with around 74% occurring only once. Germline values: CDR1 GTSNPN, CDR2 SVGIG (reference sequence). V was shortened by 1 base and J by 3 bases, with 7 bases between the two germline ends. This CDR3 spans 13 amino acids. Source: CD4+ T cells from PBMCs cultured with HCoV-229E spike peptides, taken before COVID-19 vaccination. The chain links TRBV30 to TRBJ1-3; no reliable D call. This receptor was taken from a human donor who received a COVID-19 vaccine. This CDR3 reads CAWSATFGNTIYF. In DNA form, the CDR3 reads TGTGCCTGGAGTGCCACCTTTGGAAACACCATATATTTT.